One and the same sample provided the 30 T cell receptor beta chains below, sequenced in a study of T cell repertoires in cytomegalovirus infection. TCRdb redid the calling of the reads with MiXCR, one entry per CDR3 protein. The table has about 300,000 distinct CDR3 sequences, approximately 8.9% seen once. What was sequenced was PBMCs. These receptors were collected from a human donor in good health (CMV status not recorded). Some clones in this sample may be carry-over from other donors' samples.

This clonotype was detected many times. This chain connects TRBV28 to TRBJ2-5; 7 bases agree with TRBD2. The CDR3 runs 14 residues. Germline V gives CDR1 MDHEN, CDR2 SYDVKM. The trim removed 3 bases at V and 5 bases at J, leaving 6 bases unmatched. The CDR3: CASSLGGTGETQYF. The CDR3 DNA reads as TGTGCCAGCAGTTTGGGGGGGACGGGTGAGACCCAGTACTTC.

V usage is TRBV7-9 and J usage is TRBJ1-1; 7 positions agree with TRBD1. The ends lost 5 bases at V and 1 base at J; junction bases unmatched: 4. Germline CDR1 and CDR2: SEHNR and FQNEAQ (reference sequence). The CDR3 extends over 14 amino acids. CDR3 nucleotides: TGTGCCAGCAGCATGGGACAGAGGAACACTGAAGCTTTCTTT. Translating it yields CASSMGQRNTEAFF.

In this sample, this clonotype turned up many times. A much larger clone lies one base from this, so it may be a read error. The final CDR3 position lacks the conserved phenylalanine or tryptophan, pointing to a likely read error. The V gene is TRBV7-2, the J gene TRBJ2-3; 14 bases are a match to TRBD2. CDR1 is SGHTA, CDR2 FQGNSA, per germline. V gave up 4 bases and J gave up 4 bases; unmatched junction bases: 4. The CDR3 covers 16 residues. CDR3 region: CASSSRLAGGPDTQYS. The CDR3 DNA sequence: TGTGCCAGCAGCTCCCGACTAGCGGGGGGGCCAGATACGCAGTATTCT.

J is TRBJ2-7 and V is TRBV5-1; TRBD1 might be the D (6 bases). The CDR3 extends over 14 amino acids. CDR1 SGHRS and CDR2 YFSETQ come from the germline V gene. Trimming shortened V by 4 bases and J by 7 bases, and 18 bases separated the two germline ends. The CDR3 nucleotides read TGCGCCAGCAGCACGGGACAAGGGTTGGGGGAGCAGTACTTC. It specifies CASSTGQGLGEQYF.

This clonotype was counted at least ten times. The chain uses TRBV5-4 and TRBJ2-1; possible D gene TRBD1, 6 bases. The CDR3 has 14 residues. Germline V CDR1 and CDR2: SGHNT, YYREEE (reference sequence). V lost 7 bases and J lost 7, with 18 bases in between. The CDR3 loop is CASGGSLEGNEQFF. Here the CDR3 DNA reads TGTGCCAGCGGGGGCAGCCTTGAGGGTAATGAGCAGTTCTTC.

This clonotype was found many times. V gene TRBV12-3 or TRBV12-4 combines with J gene TRBJ1-1; D is undetermined. CDR3 length: 14 residues. V lost 7 bases and J lost 4, with 16 bases in between. CDR3 protein: CASTGVSGVTEAFF. The DNA of the CDR3 is TGTGCCAGCACCGGAGTCAGTGGAGTCACTGAAGCTTTCTTT.

This clonotype has at least ten counts. The chain carries TRBV20-1 and TRBJ2-5; D remains ambiguous. Trimming stripped 0 bases from V and 2 bases from J, with 7 bases between. Germline-derived CDR1 and CDR2 are DFQATT and SNEGSKA (reference sequence). This CDR3 has 13 residues. This CDR3 is CSARDRAQETQYF. The CDR3 region has the DNA TGCAGTGCTAGAGATCGGGCACAAGAGACCCAGTACTTC.

This clonotype was observed a handful of times. This chain connects TRBV5-1 to TRBJ1-4; TRBD1 agrees at 8 bases. Germline V lookup: CDR1 SGHRS, CDR2 YFSETQ. The CDR3 spans 15 residues. V was pared by 0 bases and J by 7 bases, with 5 bases of the junction left unmatched. The CDR3 loop is CASSLGAGGSEKLFF. The CDR3 DNA is TGCGCCAGCAGCTTGGGAGCAGGGGGCAGTGAAAAACTGTTTTTT.

In its sample, this clonotype was seen many times. This chain uses TRBV24-1 with TRBJ2-5; 12 bases are a match to TRBD1. V lost 4 bases to trimming and J lost 5 bases; unmatched junction nucleotides: 7. The CDR3 consists of 16 residues. Per germline, CDR1 KGHDR and CDR2 SFDVKD. The CDR3 protein is CATSDTGTGGQETQYF. The CDR3 DNA is TGTGCCACCAGTGACACCGGGACAGGGGGCCAGGAGACCCAGTACTTC.

This clonotype was counted ten times or more. This rearrangement joins TRBV6-1 to TRBJ2-2; D unclear. Trimming cost V 0 bases and J 8 bases, with 10 bases left between them. CDR1 MNHNS and CDR2 SASEGT come from the germline V gene. This CDR3 is 14 amino acids long. CDR3 nucleotide sequence: TGTGCCAGCAGTGAAGCGCCCGGCAGGGGGGAGCTGTTTTTT. The encoded protein is CASSEAPGRGELFF.

This clonotype occurred many times. The genes are TRBV6-2 or TRBV6-3 and TRBJ2-7; 10 nucleotides match TRBD1. CDR1 is MNHEY and CDR2 is SVGEGT in the germline V gene. Unmatched junction bases numbered 8, after V lost 6 bases and J lost 0 bases. CDR3 size: 16 residues. The CDR3 DNA is TGTGCCAGCAGGACCTCCGGGACAGGGGTCTCCTACGAGCAGTACGTC. As protein: CASRTSGTGVSYEQYV.

The chain is built from TRBV20-1 and TRBJ2-3; no clear D gene. This CDR3 has 11 amino acids. CDR1 is DFQATT, CDR2 SNEGSKA, per germline (reference sequence). V lost 4 bases and J lost 5, with 7 bases in between. The CDR3 nucleotides read TGCAGTGCTACAGCTAGAGATACGCAGTATTTT. Translation gives CSATARDTQYF.

This clonotype was counted ten times or more. V gene TRBV20-1 combines with J gene TRBJ2-1; 10 bases fit TRBD2. The CDR3 spans 16 residues. Germline V gives CDR1 DFQATT, CDR2 SNEGSKA (reference sequence). V lost 6 bases to trimming and J lost 7 bases; unmatched junction nucleotides: 15. DNA of the CDR3: TGCAGTGCCGATGGAGCGGGGGGGCGGGTTTGGAATGAGCAGTTCTTC. Translating it yields CSADGAGGRVWNEQFF.

This clonotype was picked up many times. V gene TRBV20-1 combines with J gene TRBJ1-2; D is perhaps TRBD1 (5 bases). The CDR3 loop spans 13 amino acids. The germline gives CDR1 DFQATT, CDR2 SNEGSKA (reference sequence). The germline V and J ends were trimmed by 5 bases and 7 bases, with 17 bases remaining between them. CDR3 loop: CSAPPVVQGGYTF. For the CDR3, the DNA is TGCAGTGCTCCGCCGGTTGTCCAGGGTGGCTACACCTTC.

The gene calls are TRBV5-6 and TRBJ2-7; D might be TRBD2 (5 bases). The germline gives CDR1 SGHDT, CDR2 YYEEEE. The CDR3 runs 12 residues. The V and J ends lost 5 bases and 4 bases respectively, with 10 bases between them. CDR3 DNA sequence: TGTGCCAGCAGTGTCAGGAGGTACGAGCAGTACGTC. This gives the protein CASSVRRYEQYV.

The table lists this clonotype with many counts. The rearrangement links TRBV7-2 to TRBJ2-1; 8 bases map to TRBD2. The germline gives CDR1 SGHTA, CDR2 FQGNSA. The CDR3 extends over 18 amino acids. The J segment lost 0 bases and the V segment lost 2 bases, leaving 9 bases of the junction unmatched. The CDR3 DNA follows: TGTGCCAGCAGCTTATGGGGGACTAGATCCAGCTCCTACAATGAGCAGTTCTTC. Encoded protein: CASSLWGTRSSSYNEQFF.

Many counts were recorded for this clonotype. The J gene is TRBJ2-5, the V gene TRBV5-5; weak D call: TRBD2 (5 bases). The germline V gene encodes CDR1 SGHKS and CDR2 YYEKEE (reference sequence). Trimming took off 0 bases at V and 4 bases at J, with 10 bases between the two ends. The CDR3 length is 14 residues. This chain's CDR3 is CASSLVGGLETQYF. CDR3 sequence (DNA): TGTGCCAGCAGCTTGGTCGGAGGCCTAGAGACCCAGTACTTC.

This clonotype was counted between two and nine times. The chain couples TRBV28 to TRBJ2-1, with D perhaps matching TRBD2 (5 bases). Germline CDR1 MDHEN, CDR2 SYDVKM. V shed 6 bases and J shed 2 bases, with 14 bases lying between them. The CDR3 loop spans 15 amino acids. The CDR3 region has the DNA TGTGCCAGCAGGCCTACTAGTATCCCCTACAATGAGCAGTTCTTC. Encoded protein: CASRPTSIPYNEQFF.

The sample holds a few counts of this clonotype. This rearrangement joins TRBV29-1 to TRBJ2-7; tentatively, D is TRBD1 (5 bases). Germline CDR1 reads SQVTM; CDR2 reads ANQGSEA. The V and J ends lost 3 bases and 1 base respectively, with 7 bases between them. The CDR3 length is 12 residues. The CDR3 is CSVDSGSYEQYF. DNA of the CDR3: TGCAGCGTTGATTCAGGGTCCTACGAGCAGTACTTC.

This clonotype came up many times. The rearrangement joins TRBV20-1 to TRBJ2-3; maybe TRBD1 (5 bases). The germline V and J ends were trimmed by 5 bases and 5 bases, with 14 bases remaining between them. The germline gives CDR1 DFQATT, CDR2 SNEGSKA (reference sequence). The CDR3 loop spans 13 amino acids. CDR3 in DNA: TGCAGTGCTCCAGGCCCCAGGGTAGATACGCAGTATTTT. Protein product: CSAPGPRVDTQYF.

This clonotype was found many times. J is TRBJ1-2 and V is TRBV6-5; unclear D gene. The V gene lost 2 bases and the J gene lost 4 bases, with 8 bases spanning the gap. The CDR3 loop spans 13 amino acids. In germline, CDR1 is MNHEY, CDR2 SVGAGI. CDR3 sequence reads: CASSYGPFYGYTF. The DNA of the CDR3 is TGTGCCAGCAGTTACGGTCCTTTCTATGGCTACACCTTC.

Ten or more counts support this clonotype. V usage is TRBV29-1 and J usage is TRBJ1-2; D is possibly TRBD1 (5 bases). CDR1 is SQVTM, CDR2 ANQGSEA, per germline. This CDR3 spans 15 amino acids. V lost 6 bases and J 3 bases, leaving 20 bases between the germline ends. The CDR3 here is CSVDEQVLGDYGYTF. CDR3 coding DNA: TGCAGCGTAGACGAACAGGTCCTTGGCGACTATGGCTACACCTTC.

CDR3 in amino acids: CASRSLGARNQYF. The DNA of the CDR3 is TGTGCCAGCAGATCTTTGGGGGCGCGTAACCAGTACTTC. This chain links TRBV28 with TRBJ2-5; possible D gene TRBD1, 6 bases. CDR1 MDHEN and CDR2 SYDVKM come from the germline V gene. The CDR3 length is 13 residues. Trimming removed 6 bases from V and 10 bases from J, with 18 bases in between. The whole variable domain, remainder taken from reference TRBV28 and TRBJ2-5, is DVKVTQSSRYLVKRTGEKVFLECVQDMDHENMFWYRQDPGLGLRLIYFSYDVKMKEKGDIPEGYSVSREKKERFSLILESASTNQTSMYLCASRSLGARNQYFGPGTRLLVL.

This clonotype was found many times. V and J are TRBV29-1 and TRBJ2-1; the match to TRBD1 covers 8 bases. The CDR3 is made up of 14 amino acids. From germline, CDR1 is SQVTM and CDR2 ANQGSEA. Trimming cost V 5 bases and J 6 bases; bases outside gene matches: 9. For the CDR3, the DNA is TGCAGCGTTAGGACAGGGCGCGCACCCAATGAGCAGTTCTTC. This gives the protein CSVRTGRAPNEQFF.

This rearrangement joins TRBV15 to TRBJ1-4; D gene uncertain. The V and J ends lost 6 bases and 0 bases respectively, with 11 bases between them. The CDR3 is 15 residues long. The V gene's germline CDR1 is LNHNV and CDR2 YYDKDF (reference sequence). The CDR3 reads CATRLKAATNEKLFF. CDR3 DNA sequence: TGTGCCACCAGGCTCAAGGCTGCAACTAATGAAAAACTGTTTTTT.

This clonotype was detected ten times or more. The chain couples TRBV7-2 to TRBJ2-5; TRBD2 matches at 12 bases. The CDR3 totals 15 residues. V lost 5 bases, J lost 6 bases, and 7 bases stayed unmatched. In germline, CDR1 is SGHTA, CDR2 FQGNSA. This chain's CDR3 is CASSPSGGAGKTQYF. Written as DNA, the CDR3 is TGTGCCAGCAGCCCTAGCGGGGGGGCCGGGAAGACCCAGTACTTC.

This clonotype was counted at least ten times. The rearrangement joins TRBV4-2 to TRBJ2-1, with 10 bases fitting TRBD2. The CDR3 covers 19 residues. Germline CDR1 and CDR2: LGHNA and YNFKEQ. The V gene end was trimmed by 0 bases and the J gene end by 0 bases; junction bases not matched to a gene: 8. The CDR3 DNA reads as TGTGCCAGCAGCCAAGACTTACTAGCGGGGACCCCCTCCTACAATGAGCAGTTCTTC. It encodes CASSQDLLAGTPSYNEQFF.

The V gene is TRBV7-2, the J gene TRBJ2-5; D is possibly TRBD1 (6 bases). Germline assignment: CDR1 SGHTA and CDR2 FQGNSA. This CDR3 region has 14 residues. V lost 5 bases, J lost 6 bases, and 16 bases lay in between. CDR3 region: CASSPPADRKTQYF. CDR3 nucleotides: TGTGCCAGCAGCCCCCCCGCGGACAGAAAGACCCAGTACTTC.

This clonotype was seen many times. The CDR3 DNA reads TGTGCCATCAGTGATTATTCCCGAGATACGCAGTATTTT. Amino acid sequence: CAISDYSRDTQYF. V is TRBV10-3 and J is TRBJ2-3; D ambiguous. The CDR3 length is 13 residues. The germline gives CDR1 ENHRY, CDR2 SYGVKD. Trimming pared 3 bases from V and 5 bases from J, leaving 9 bases between.

This clonotype was seen a few times. The V call is TRBV12-3 or TRBV12-4, the J call TRBJ1-1, with D hard to call. CDR3 length equals 14 residues. Trimming removed 2 bases from V and 1 base from J, with 8 bases in between. The CDR3 DNA sequence: TGTGCCAGCAGTTTATCAACGACGAACACTGAAGCTTTCTTT. Translated, it gives CASSLSTTNTEAFF.